This TCR beta chain was captured in a study of blood T cell repertoires in COVID-19. About the study: Sites across the United States, Italy and Spain contributed samples from acute and convalescent COVID-19.

This CDR3 has 11 residues. Trimming shortened V by 6 bases and J by 8 bases, and 10 bases separated the two germline ends. CDR1 and CDR2 (germline): SGHNT, YENEEA. Produced via immunoSEQ multiplex PCR; TCRdb's table is partial and in-frame only. This sample yields more than 250,000 clones, of which approximately 87% are seen a single time; 5.3% belongs to the top ten. The chain couples TRBV11-3 to TRBJ1-1; D is ambiguous. Sequencing was carried out using PBMCs or T cells enriched from blood (not recorded which). The sequence derives from a woman in her 30s who had recovered from COVID-19. In DNA, the CDR3 is TGTGCCAGCAGTGACGGGGTAGAAGCTTTCTTT. Protein: CASSDGVEAFF. Full variable domain (outside the CDR3, taken from reference TRBV11-3 and TRBJ1-1): EAGVVQSPRYKIIEKKQPVAFWCNPISGHNTLYWYLQNLGQGPELLIRYENEEAVDDSQLPKDRFSAERLKGVDSTLKIQPAELGDSAVYLCASSDGVEAFFGQGTRLTVV.